This T cell receptor beta chain was identified during a study of human T cells and chemical hapten exposure. Findings and limits, study-wide: High-frequency TCRs, those above 1 in 1000, stayed the same after DPC sensitization.

The library put unique molecular identifiers onto individual cDNA molecules. TCRdb independently ran MiXCR on the RACE reads; one entry per CDR3 protein. The sample lists about 31,000 distinct CDR3 sequences; 6.5% to 9% were seen once. There are 13 residues in the CDR3. Trimming shortened V by 3 bases and J by 5 bases, and 9 bases separated the two germline ends. Germline V gives CDR1 MNHEY, CDR2 SVGAGI. The time point denotes: healthy volunteer bleed at 2 weeks. Unfractionated whole blood yielded the extracted total RNA. This clonotype turned up a few times. Its antigen is not identified. The sequenced material came from whole blood. The chain couples TRBV6-5 to TRBJ2-3, with D maybe TRBD2 (6 bases). The clonotype originates from a human donor in good health. Some clones in this sample may be carry-over from other donors' samples. The CDR3 is CASSYGSGDTQYF. CDR3 in DNA: TGTGCCAGCAGTTATGGTAGCGGAGATACGCAGTATTTT.